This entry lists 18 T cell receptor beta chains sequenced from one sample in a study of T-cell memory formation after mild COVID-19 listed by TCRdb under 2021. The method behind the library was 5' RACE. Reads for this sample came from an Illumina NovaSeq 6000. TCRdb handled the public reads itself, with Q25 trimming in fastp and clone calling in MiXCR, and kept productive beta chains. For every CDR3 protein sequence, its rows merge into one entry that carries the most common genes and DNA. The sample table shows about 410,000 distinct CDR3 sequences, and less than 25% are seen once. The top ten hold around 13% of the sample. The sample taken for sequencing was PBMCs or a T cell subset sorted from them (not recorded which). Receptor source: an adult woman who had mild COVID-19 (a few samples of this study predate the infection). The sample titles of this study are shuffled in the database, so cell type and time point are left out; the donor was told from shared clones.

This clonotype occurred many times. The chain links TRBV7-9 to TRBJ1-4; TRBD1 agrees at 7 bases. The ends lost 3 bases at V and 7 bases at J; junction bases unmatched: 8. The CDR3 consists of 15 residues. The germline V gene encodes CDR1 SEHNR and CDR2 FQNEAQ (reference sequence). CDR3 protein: CASSFWRQGIEKLFF. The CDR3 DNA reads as TGTGCCAGCAGCTTTTGGCGACAGGGAATTGAAAAACTGTTTTTT.

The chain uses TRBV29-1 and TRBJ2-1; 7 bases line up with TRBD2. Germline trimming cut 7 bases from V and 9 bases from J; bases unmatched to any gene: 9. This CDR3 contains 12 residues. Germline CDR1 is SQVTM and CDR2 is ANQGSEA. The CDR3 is CSARGGFSEQFF. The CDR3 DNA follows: TGCAGCGCCCGGGGAGGGTTTAGTGAGCAGTTCTTC.

The CDR3, as DNA: TGTGCCAGCAGCCAAACCCGGGGGCCTGGGGCCAACGTCCTGACTTTC. Protein sequence: CASSQTRGPGANVLTF. The V and J genes are TRBV4-2 and TRBJ2-6, with D possibly called TRBD1 or TRBD2 (6 bases each). Trimming shortened V by 2 bases and J by 2 bases, and 10 bases separated the two germline ends. The CDR3 totals 16 residues. Germline V gene data show CDR1 as LGHNA and CDR2 as YNFKEQ.

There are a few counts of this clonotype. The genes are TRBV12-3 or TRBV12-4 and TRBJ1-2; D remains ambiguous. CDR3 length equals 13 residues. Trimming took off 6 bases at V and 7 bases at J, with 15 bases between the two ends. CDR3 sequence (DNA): TGTGCCAGCAGGAGGGCACCCGGTCTTGGCTACACCTTC. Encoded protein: CASRRAPGLGYTF.

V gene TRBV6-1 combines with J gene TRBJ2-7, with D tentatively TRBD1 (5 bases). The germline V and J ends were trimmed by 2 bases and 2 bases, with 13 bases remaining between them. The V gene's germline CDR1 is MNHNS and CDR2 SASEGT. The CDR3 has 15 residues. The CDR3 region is CASSEQGPWAYEQYF. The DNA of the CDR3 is TGTGCCAGCAGTGAACAGGGCCCCTGGGCCTACGAGCAGTACTTC.

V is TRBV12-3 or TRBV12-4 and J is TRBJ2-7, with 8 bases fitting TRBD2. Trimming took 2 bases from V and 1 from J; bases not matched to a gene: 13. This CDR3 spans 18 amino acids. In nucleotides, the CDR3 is TGTGCCAGCAGTTTAATCGTTGGCAGCGGGAGAACATCCTACGAGCAGTACTTC. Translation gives CASSLIVGSGRTSYEQYF.

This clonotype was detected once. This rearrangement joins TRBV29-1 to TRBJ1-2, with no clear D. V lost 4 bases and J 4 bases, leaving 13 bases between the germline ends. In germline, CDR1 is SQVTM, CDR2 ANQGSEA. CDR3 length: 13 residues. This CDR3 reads CSVGPEYSYGYTF. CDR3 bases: TGCAGCGTTGGTCCAGAGTACAGCTATGGCTACACCTTC.

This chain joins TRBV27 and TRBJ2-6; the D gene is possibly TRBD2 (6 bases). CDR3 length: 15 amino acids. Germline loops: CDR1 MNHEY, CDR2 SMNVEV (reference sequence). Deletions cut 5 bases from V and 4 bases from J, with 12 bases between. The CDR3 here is CASSVRAGGANVLTF. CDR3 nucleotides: TGTGCCAGCAGTGTCAGGGCGGGGGGGGCCAACGTCCTGACTTTC.

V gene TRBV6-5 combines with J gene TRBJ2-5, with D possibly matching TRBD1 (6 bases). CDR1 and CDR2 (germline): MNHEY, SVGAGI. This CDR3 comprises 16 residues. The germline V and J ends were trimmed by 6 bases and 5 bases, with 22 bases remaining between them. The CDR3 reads CASSRPPQGSRETQYF. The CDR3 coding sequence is TGTGCCAGCAGCCGCCCCCCACAGGGCTCGAGGGAGACCCAGTACTTC.

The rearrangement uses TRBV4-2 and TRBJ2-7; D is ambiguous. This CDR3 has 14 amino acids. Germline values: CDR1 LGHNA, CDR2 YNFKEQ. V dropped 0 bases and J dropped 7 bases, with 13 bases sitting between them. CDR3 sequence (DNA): TGTGCCAGCAGCCAAGATACGCAGTCCTGGGAGCAGTACTTC. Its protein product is CASSQDTQSWEQYF.

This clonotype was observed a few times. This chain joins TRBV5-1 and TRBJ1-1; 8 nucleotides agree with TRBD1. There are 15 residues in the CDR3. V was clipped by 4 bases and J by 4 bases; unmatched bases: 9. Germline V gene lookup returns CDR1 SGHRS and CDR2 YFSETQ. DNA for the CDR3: TGCGCCAGCAGCACTACGACAGGGGTGGCCACTGAAGCTTTCTTT. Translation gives CASSTTTGVATEAFF.

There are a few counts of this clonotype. The CDR3 reads CASSGDQGGTEAFF. The CDR3 coding sequence is TGCGCCAGCAGCGGGGACCAGGGAGGCACTGAAGCTTTCTTT. The V call is TRBV5-1, the J call TRBJ1-1; possible D gene TRBD1, 5 bases. V lost 4 bases, J lost 4 bases, and 14 bases lay in between. CDR1 is SGHRS and CDR2 is YFSETQ in the germline V gene. The CDR3 has 14 amino acids.

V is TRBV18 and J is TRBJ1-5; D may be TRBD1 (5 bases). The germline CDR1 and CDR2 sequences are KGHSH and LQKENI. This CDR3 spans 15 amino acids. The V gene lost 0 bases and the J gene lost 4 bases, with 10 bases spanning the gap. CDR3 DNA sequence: TGTGCCAGCTCACCACCGATGGGGACGAATCAGCCCCAGCATTTT. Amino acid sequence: CASSPPMGTNQPQHF.

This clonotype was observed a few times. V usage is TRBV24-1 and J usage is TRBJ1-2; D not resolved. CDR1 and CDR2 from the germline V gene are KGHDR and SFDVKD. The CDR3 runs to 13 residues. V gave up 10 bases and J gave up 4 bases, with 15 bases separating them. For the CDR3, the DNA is TGTGCCACTAGGCTACAAAAGACCTATGGCTACACCTTC. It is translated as CATRLQKTYGYTF.

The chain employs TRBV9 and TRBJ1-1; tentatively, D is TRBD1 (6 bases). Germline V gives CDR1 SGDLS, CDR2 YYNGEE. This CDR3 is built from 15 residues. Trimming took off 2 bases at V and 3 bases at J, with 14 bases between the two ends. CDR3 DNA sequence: TGTGCCAGCAGCGTCACAGGGTCCAGGGACACTGAAGCTTTCTTT. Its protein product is CASSVTGSRDTEAFF.

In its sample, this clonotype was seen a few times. The CDR3 DNA is TGTGCCACCAGCAGCGGCTCGGGGATCAGGACAGATACGCAGTATTTT. Residues: CATSSGSGIRTDTQYF. The V gene is TRBV15, the J gene TRBJ2-3; D is perhaps TRBD2 (5 bases). Germline V gene data show CDR1 as LNHNV and CDR2 as YYDKDF (reference sequence). The CDR3 sequence is 16 residues long. The V gene lost 3 bases and the J gene lost 3 bases, with 16 bases spanning the gap.

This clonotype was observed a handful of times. CDR3 residues: CASSPGAGEANEQYF. CDR3 DNA sequence: TGTGCCAGCAGTCCCGGGGCAGGGGAGGCAAACGAGCAGTACTTC. The J gene is TRBJ2-7, the V gene TRBV6-2 or TRBV6-3, with D perhaps given as TRBD1 or TRBD2 (6 bases each). CDR3 length equals 15 residues. Germline V gene sequence: CDR1 MNHEY, CDR2 SVGEGT. The V end was cut by 5 bases, the J end by 5 bases, with 19 bases between.

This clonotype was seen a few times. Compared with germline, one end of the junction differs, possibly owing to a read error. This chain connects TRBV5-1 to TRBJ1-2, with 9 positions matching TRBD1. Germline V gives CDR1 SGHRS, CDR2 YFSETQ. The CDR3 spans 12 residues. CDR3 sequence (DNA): TGCGCCAGCAGCGATGGGACAGGGTCCCGTGCCTTC. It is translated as CASSDGTGSRAF.